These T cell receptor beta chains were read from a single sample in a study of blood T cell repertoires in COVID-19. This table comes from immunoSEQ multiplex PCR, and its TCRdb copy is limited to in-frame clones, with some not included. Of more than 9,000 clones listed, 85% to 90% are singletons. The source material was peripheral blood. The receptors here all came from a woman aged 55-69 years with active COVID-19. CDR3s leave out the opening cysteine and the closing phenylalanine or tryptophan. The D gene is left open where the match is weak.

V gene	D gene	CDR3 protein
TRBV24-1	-	ATSDPRGPGELF
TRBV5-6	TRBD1	ASSSARTGGENTEAF
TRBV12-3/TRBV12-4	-	ASKDSTNEKLF
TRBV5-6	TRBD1	ASSFDRGPGNTIY
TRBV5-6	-	ASSLAGGGGYT
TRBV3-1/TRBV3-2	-	ASSQEVDANYGYT
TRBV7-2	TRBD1	ASSAGQGVYEQY
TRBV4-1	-	ASSQGEKVWGGYT
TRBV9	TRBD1	ASSAVQGAGEKLF
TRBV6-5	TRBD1	ASSYLQTGGPGEQY